This TCR beta chain was sequenced for a study of T cells in Graves' hyperthyroidism and ophthalmopathy. RNA transcripts were the template for amplifying TCR beta CDR3 regions. RT-PCR in the first round (using the HTBI primer set) targeted the TCR CDR3. TCRdb recomputed calls from the multiplex PCR reads with MiXCR, one row per CDR3 protein. The table records hundreds of thousands of distinct CDR3 sequences, around 13% of them present only once. Trimming took 0 bases from V and 0 from J, leaving 10 bases between them. The germline gives CDR1 SGHRS, CDR2 YFSETQ. This CDR3 comprises 15 residues. The sample comprised blood. The chain joins TRBV5-1 to TRBJ2-7; no reliable D call. The TCR was taken from a woman in her thirties with Graves' hyperthyroidism that later progressed to Graves' ophthalmopathy. As DNA, the CDR3 is TGCGCCAGCAGCTTGGAAACGGTCAGCTCCTACGAGCAGTACTTC. Its protein is CASSLETVSSYEQYF.